The 4 T cell receptor beta chains in this list originate from one sample, sequenced in a study of cytomegalovirus exposure and HLA in healthy donors. The PCR contained 60 Vbeta and 13 Jbeta primers. Some clones are missing from TCRdb's copy, which holds only in-frame ones; the method was immunoSEQ multiplex PCR. This table holds 150,000 to 200,000 clones, 70% to 75% found once. The sequencing sample was made of PBMCs. The receptors originated from a man aged 18 to 30 in good health and CMV-seropositive.

The V gene is TRBV5-1, the J gene TRBJ1-1, with a tentative D call TRBD1 (5 bases). Deletions cut 0 bases from V and 4 bases from J, with 10 bases between. Per germline, CDR1 SGHRS and CDR2 YFSETQ. The CDR3 is made up of 14 amino acids. CDR3 DNA: TGCGCCAGCAGCTTGGGTACAGGAATCACTGAAGCTTTCTTT. Translated, it gives CASSLGTGITEAFF.

V and J are TRBV28 and TRBJ2-3; 7 nucleotides line up with TRBD1. V lost 3 bases, J lost 2 bases, and 8 bases stayed unmatched. This CDR3 is 16 amino acids long. Germline CDR1 MDHEN, CDR2 SYDVKM. CDR3 DNA sequence: TGTGCCAGCAGTTTTCCCGGGACAGAACTCACAGATACGCAGTATTTT. This gives the protein CASSFPGTELTDTQYF.

The chain joins TRBV6-1 to TRBJ1-6, with D possibly TRBD1 on 5 matching bases. This CDR3 is built from 15 residues. The V end was cut by 4 bases, the J end by 7 bases, with 14 bases between. CDR1 is MNHNS, CDR2 SASEGT, per germline. The CDR3 DNA is TGTGCCAGCAGTGCAGGGTCGGCGAGCAATTCACCCCTCCACTTT. This encodes CASSAGSASNSPLHF.

J is TRBJ2-7 and V is TRBV30; 10 bases agree with TRBD1. Germline CDR1 GTSNPN, CDR2 SVGIG (reference sequence). The CDR3 runs 17 residues. V lost 4 bases, J lost 4 bases, and 16 bases stayed unmatched. The CDR3 is CAWNAPTSGTGDYEQYV. CDR3 DNA: TGTGCCTGGAACGCCCCTACTTCCGGGACAGGGGATTACGAGCAGTACGTC.